Each of the 10 T cell receptor beta chains below was sequenced from the same sample in a study of cytomegalovirus exposure and HLA in healthy donors (dated 2017 in TCRdb). Libraries were made using the immunoSEQ multiplex PCR assay. For the multiplex PCR, a mixture combining 60 forward primers for TCR Vbeta segments and 13 reverse primers for TCR Jbeta segments was used. Held by TCRdb, this immuneACCESS table contains in-frame sequences only and omits some clones. Under half of the omission traces to an unresolved V gene where checked; the cause of the rest is unknown. This sample gives about 150,000 clones in total; almost 75% of them show up just once. The leading ten clones occupy about 5.4% of the sample. The sequenced sample was PBMCs. These receptors originate from a woman aged 18-35 years in good health and CMV-seropositive.

V and J are TRBV7-9 and TRBJ1-2; 10 positions match TRBD1. The CDR3 consists of 15 residues. From germline, CDR1 is SEHNR and CDR2 FQNEAQ (reference sequence). With 7 bases clipped from V and 3 bases from J, the junction kept 8 bases outside the gene matches. This CDR3 is CASIPGTGEDYGYTF. The CDR3 DNA sequence: TGTGCCAGCATCCCCGGGACAGGGGAGGACTATGGCTACACCTTC.

CDR3 in amino acids: CASTPGRTGDYEQYF. CDR3 nucleotides: TGTGCCAGCACCCCCGGGCGTACCGGGGACTACGAGCAGTACTTC. V and J are TRBV5-8 and TRBJ2-7, with D maybe TRBD2 (5 bases). CDR1 SGHTS and CDR2 YDEGEE come from the germline V gene. The CDR3 is 15 residues long. V shed 6 bases and J shed 3 bases, with 19 bases lying between them.

The V and J genes are TRBV7-8 and TRBJ1-2; 9 bases are shared with TRBD1. With V trimmed by 1 base and J by 6 bases, 9 bases remained unmatched. The CDR3 spans 16 residues. Germline CDR1 and CDR2: SGHVS and FQNEAQ. The CDR3 nucleotides are TGTGCCAGCAGCTTAGTGGGGGACAGGGACTTCGATGGCTACACCTTC. This translates into CASSLVGDRDFDGYTF. Variable domain in full (rest from reference TRBV7-8 and TRBJ1-2): GAGVSQSPRYKVAKRGQDVALRCDPISGHVSLFWYQQALGQGPEFLTYFQNEAQLDKSGLPSDRFFAERPEGSVSTLKIQRTQQEDSAVYLCASSLVGDRDFDGYTFGSGTRLTVV.

The genes are TRBV10-3 and TRBJ2-7; D not resolved. In germline, CDR1 is ENHRY, CDR2 SYGVKD. This CDR3 spans 15 amino acids. V shed 0 bases and J shed 1 base, with 10 bases lying between them. CDR3 in DNA: TGTGCCATCAGTGAGTCCGGGTCCAAATCCTACGAGCAGTACTTC. It is translated as CAISESGSKSYEQYF.

This chain joins TRBV5-8 and TRBJ1-5, with D perhaps TRBD1 (6 bases). V gave up 4 bases and J gave up 7 bases, with 18 bases separating them. This CDR3 is 15 amino acids long. Looked up from germline, CDR1 is SGHTS and CDR2 is YDEGEE. The CDR3 DNA sequence: TGTGCCAGCAGCAAGTCAGGGGTTAAGGGCCAGCCCCAGCATTTT. This codes for CASSKSGVKGQPQHF.

In DNA form, the CDR3 reads TGTGCCAGCAGCTTAGCATCAAACGCGGGCAGGAGCTCCTACAATGAGCAGTTCTTC. Its translation is CASSLASNAGRSSYNEQFF. The chain combines TRBV7-6 with TRBJ2-1; possible D gene TRBD2, 5 bases. The CDR3 covers 19 residues. Germline V CDR1 and CDR2: SGHVS, FNYEAQ. V lost 0 bases, J lost 0 bases, and 18 bases lay in between.

The gene calls are TRBV4-2 and TRBJ2-1; 12 positions match TRBD2. This CDR3 is built from 16 residues. Germline V gives CDR1 LGHNA, CDR2 YNFKEQ. V was pared by 4 bases and J by 7 bases, with 8 bases of the junction left unmatched. DNA for the CDR3: TGTGCCAGCAGCCCAGCGACTAGCGGGGGAGTAAATGAGCAGTTCTTC. It specifies CASSPATSGGVNEQFF.

The chain recombines TRBV14 with TRBJ1-1; D unclear. This CDR3 spans 12 amino acids. Germline V gene data show CDR1 as SGHDN and CDR2 as FVKESK. The V gene lost 1 base and the J gene lost 7 bases, with 7 bases spanning the gap. CDR3 loop: CASSQANFEAFF. In nucleotides, the CDR3 is TGTGCCAGCAGCCAAGCGAACTTTGAAGCTTTCTTT.

As concerns this clone: An end of the junction differs from the germline gene, which may be a read error. This chain connects TRBV7-9 to TRBJ1-6; 9 bases are a match to TRBD1. CDR1 SEHNR and CDR2 FQNEAQ come from the germline V gene (reference sequence). The CDR3 covers 15 residues. The chain's CDR3 is CSSSQSGQGDSPLHF. The CDR3 bases are TGTTCCAGCAGCCAGTCGGGACAGGGAGATTCACCCCTCCACTTT.

V usage is TRBV9 and J usage is TRBJ1-4, with D possibly matching TRBD1 (6 bases). This CDR3 is 16 amino acids long. The V gene's germline CDR1 is SGDLS and CDR2 YYNGEE. The V end was cut by 0 bases, the J end by 7 bases, with 16 bases between. CDR3 bases: TGTGCCAGCAGCGTAGCTAACGGGGGGCCTAGTGAAAAACTGTTTTTT. Translating gives CASSVANGGPSEKLFF.